The next 10 T cell receptor beta chains were all read from a single sample in a study of cytomegalovirus exposure and HLA in healthy donors. With 60 Vbeta and 13 Jbeta primers, the PCR was carried out. Sequenced by immunoSEQ multiplex PCR; TCRdb stores in-frame clones only, minus some. The table lists about 190,000 clones, about 77% of them singletons. The specimen was PBMCs. Source of these receptors: a woman aged 30 to 39 in good health and CMV-seropositive.

V usage is TRBV5-4 and J usage is TRBJ1-2; 8 bases align to TRBD1. Germline lookup yields CDR1 SGHNT and CDR2 YYREEE (reference sequence). J lost 7 bases, V lost 4 bases, and 6 bases had no gene match. The CDR3 has 13 residues. This CDR3 reads CASSRTGLFGYTF. The CDR3, as DNA: TGTGCCAGCAGCCGGACAGGGCTTTTTGGCTACACCTTC.

This chain connects TRBV19 to TRBJ2-2; 7 bases are shared with TRBD1. J was trimmed by 1 base and V by 7 bases; bases with no gene match: 9. This CDR3 is 16 amino acids long. CDR1 and CDR2 from the germline V gene are LNHDA and SQIVND (reference sequence). In nucleotides, the CDR3 is TGTGCCAGTAAGGGTGACAGGGCAGAGAACACCGGGGAGCTGTTTTTT. Protein: CASKGDRAENTGELFF.

The chain links TRBV29-1 to TRBJ1-2; D is undetermined. V shed 5 bases and J shed 8 bases, with 21 bases lying between them. Germline V gene lookup returns CDR1 SQVTM and CDR2 ANQGSEA. The CDR3 sequence is 14 residues long. The CDR3 loop is CSVLVRSIHRGYTF. DNA of the CDR3: TGCAGCGTTCTGGTCAGGTCTATTCATAGGGGCTACACCTTC.

The genes are TRBV7-3 and TRBJ2-5; 9 bases agree with TRBD2. The CDR3 totals 16 residues. Germline V gene data show CDR1 as SGHTA and CDR2 as FQGTGA. V gave up 5 bases and J gave up 5 bases; unmatched junction bases: 12. In nucleotides, the CDR3 is TGTGCCAGCAGCCCTATGGCGGGGGGGCTCGGTGAGACCCAGTACTTC. The encoded protein is CASSPMAGGLGETQYF.

This rearrangement joins TRBV28 to TRBJ1-2, with a weak D call TRBD1 (6 bases). The germline V and J ends were trimmed by 4 bases and 8 bases, with 20 bases remaining between them. The CDR3 is 15 residues long. CDR1 is MDHEN, CDR2 SYDVKM, per germline. The chain's CDR3 is CASSSPSGGAGGYTF. The DNA for the CDR3 is TGTGCCAGCAGTTCGCCCTCGGGGGGCGCGGGAGGCTACACCTTC.

The chain joins TRBV7-9 to TRBJ2-3; maybe TRBD2 (6 bases). V was trimmed by 3 bases and J by 6 bases, leaving 16 bases between them. The CDR3 has 15 residues. CDR1 is SEHNR, CDR2 FQNEAQ, per germline (reference sequence). The CDR3 loop is CASSFGTLREDTQYF. CDR3 coding DNA: TGTGCCAGCAGCTTCGGGACCCTCCGGGAGGATACGCAGTATTTT.

The rearrangement links TRBV10-3 to TRBJ1-2, with 7 bases fitting TRBD1. Germline V gives CDR1 ENHRY, CDR2 SYGVKD. Losses at the gene ends were 6 bases for V and 7 bases for J; bases not matched to a gene: 11. The CDR3 sequence is 14 residues long. In DNA form, the CDR3 reads TGTGCCATCAGCCTTAAAGACAGGGTGGCTGGCTACACCTTC. Protein: CAISLKDRVAGYTF.

This clone has only one observation. The V call is TRBV5-6, the J call TRBJ1-5, with 10 bases aligning to TRBD1. Germline CDR1 SGHDT, CDR2 YYEEEE. This CDR3 is 19 amino acids long. V was clipped by 2 bases and J by 0 bases; unmatched bases: 11. The CDR3: CASSLTTGGLQYSNQPQHF. CDR3 DNA sequence: TGTGCCAGCAGCTTAACGACAGGGGGCTTACAGTATAGCAATCAGCCCCAGCATTTT.

V gene TRBV9 combines with J gene TRBJ1-2, with D unclear. V shed 0 bases and J shed 3 bases, with 12 bases lying between them. CDR1 and CDR2 (germline): SGDLS, YYNGEE. The length of the CDR3 is 15 residues. CDR3: CASSVASLLDYGYTF. In DNA, the CDR3 is TGTGCCAGCAGCGTAGCTTCTCTACTCGACTATGGCTACACCTTC.

The sample holds a few counts of this clone. The chain combines TRBV5-5 with TRBJ1-5, with 8 bases that match TRBD1. The CDR3 loop spans 17 amino acids. Germline lookup yields CDR1 SGHKS and CDR2 YYEKEE (reference sequence). Trimming took 4 bases from V and 1 from J; bases not matched to a gene: 10. CDR3 coding DNA: TGTGCCAGCAGCCGTTACCGGGACAGGCTAAGCAATCAGCCCCAGCATTTT. Protein product: CASSRYRDRLSNQPQHF.